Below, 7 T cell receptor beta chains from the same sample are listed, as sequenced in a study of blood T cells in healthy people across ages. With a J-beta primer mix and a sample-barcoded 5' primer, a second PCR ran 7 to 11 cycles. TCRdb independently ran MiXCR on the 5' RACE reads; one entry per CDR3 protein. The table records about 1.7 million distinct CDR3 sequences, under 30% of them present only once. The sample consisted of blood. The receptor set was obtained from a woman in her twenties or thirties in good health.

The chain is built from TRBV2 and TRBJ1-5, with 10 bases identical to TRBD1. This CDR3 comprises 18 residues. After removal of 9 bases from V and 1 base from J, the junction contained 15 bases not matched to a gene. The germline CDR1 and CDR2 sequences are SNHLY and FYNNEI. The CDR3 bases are TGTGCCAGAGGACCGGGACAGGGGCCCCGCGGGAGCAATCAGCCCCAGCATTTT. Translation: CARGPGQGPRGSNQPQHF.

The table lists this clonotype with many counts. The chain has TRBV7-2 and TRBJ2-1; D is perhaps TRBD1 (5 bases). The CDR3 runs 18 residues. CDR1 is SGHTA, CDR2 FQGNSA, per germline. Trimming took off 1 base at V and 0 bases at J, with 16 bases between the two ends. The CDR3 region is CASSLEGPGHNSYNEQFF. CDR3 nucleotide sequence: TGTGCCAGCAGCTTAGAGGGGCCCGGACACAACTCCTACAATGAGCAGTTCTTC. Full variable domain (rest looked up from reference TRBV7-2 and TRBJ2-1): GAGVSQSPSNKVTEKGKDVELRCDPISGHTALYWYRQSLGQGLEFLIYFQGNSAPDKSGLPSDRFSAERTGGSVSTLTIQRTQQEDSAVYLCASSLEGPGHNSYNEQFFGPGTRLTVL.

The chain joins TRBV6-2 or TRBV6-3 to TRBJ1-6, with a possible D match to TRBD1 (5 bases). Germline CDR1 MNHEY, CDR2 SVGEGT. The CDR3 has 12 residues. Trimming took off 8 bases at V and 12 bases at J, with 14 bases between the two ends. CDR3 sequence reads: CASQSQGGPLHF. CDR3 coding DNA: TGTGCCAGCCAGAGCCAGGGCGGACCCCTCCACTTT.

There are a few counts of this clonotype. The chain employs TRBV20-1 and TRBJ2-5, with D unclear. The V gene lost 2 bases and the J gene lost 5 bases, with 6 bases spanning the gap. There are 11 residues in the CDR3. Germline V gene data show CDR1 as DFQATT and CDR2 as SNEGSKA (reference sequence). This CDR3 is CSARKRETQYF. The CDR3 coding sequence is TGCAGTGCTAGAAAAAGGGAGACCCAGTACTTC.

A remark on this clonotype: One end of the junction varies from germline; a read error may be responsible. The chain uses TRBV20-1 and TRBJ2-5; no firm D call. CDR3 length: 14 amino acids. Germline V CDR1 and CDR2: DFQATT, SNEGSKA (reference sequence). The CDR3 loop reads CRARLDLSAETQYF. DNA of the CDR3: TGCAGGGCTAGGCTTGATCTGTCTGCCGAGACCCAGTACTTC.

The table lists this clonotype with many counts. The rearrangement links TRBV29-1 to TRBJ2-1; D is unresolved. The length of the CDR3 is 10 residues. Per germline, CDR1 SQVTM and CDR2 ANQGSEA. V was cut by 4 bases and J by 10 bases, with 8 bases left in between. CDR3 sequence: CSVGATEQFF. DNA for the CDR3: TGCAGCGTTGGAGCGACAGAGCAGTTCTTC.

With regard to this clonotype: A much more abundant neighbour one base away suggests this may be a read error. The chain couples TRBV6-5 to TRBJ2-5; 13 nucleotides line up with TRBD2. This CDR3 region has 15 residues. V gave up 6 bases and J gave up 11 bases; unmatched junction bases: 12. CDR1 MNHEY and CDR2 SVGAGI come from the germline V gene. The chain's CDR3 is CASRLAGGPGNEQYF. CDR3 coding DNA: TGTGCCAGCAGACTAGCGGGAGGGCCTGGGAATGAGCAGTACTTC.